This TCR beta chain was sequenced in a study of cytomegalovirus exposure and HLA in healthy donors. Findings of the study overall: Analysis performed later found 16,000 or so TCR beta sequences associated with HLA alleles at 0.05 false discovery rate.

60 Vbeta and 13 Jbeta primers were used in PCR. The method was immunoSEQ multiplex PCR; TCRdb's version includes in-frame clones alone and lacks a portion of them. The repertoire consists of some 130,000 clones, with around 85% occurring once and the leading ten covering 1.5% to 2%. Points on this clone: The antigen is not known.

The length of the CDR3 is 16 residues. Germline CDR1 is SGHVS and CDR2 is FQNEAQ. V gave up 2 bases and J gave up 2 bases; unmatched junction bases: 5. When sampled, the donors appeared nominally healthy, though they likely had unrecorded immune exposures. This chain links TRBV7-8 with TRBJ2-7; 11 nucleotides align to TRBD1. The receptor was isolated from a boy aged 5-17 years in good health and CMV-seronegative. Source material: PBMCs. The CDR3 DNA reads TGTGCCAGCAGCTTACCAGAGGGACAGGGGGCCTACGAGCAGTACTTC. This encodes CASSLPEGQGAYEQYF.